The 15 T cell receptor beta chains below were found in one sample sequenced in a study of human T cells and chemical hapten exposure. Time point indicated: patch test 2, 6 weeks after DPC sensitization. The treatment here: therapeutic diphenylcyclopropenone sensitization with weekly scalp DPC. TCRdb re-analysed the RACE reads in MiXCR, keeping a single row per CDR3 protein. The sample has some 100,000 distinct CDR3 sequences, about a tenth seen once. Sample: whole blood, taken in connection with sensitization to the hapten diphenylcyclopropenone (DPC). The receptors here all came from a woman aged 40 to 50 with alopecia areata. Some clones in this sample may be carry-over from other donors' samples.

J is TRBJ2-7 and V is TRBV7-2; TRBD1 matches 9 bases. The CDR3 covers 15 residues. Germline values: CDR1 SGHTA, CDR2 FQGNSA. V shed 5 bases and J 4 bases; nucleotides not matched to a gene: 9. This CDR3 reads CASSNAGTGLYEQYF. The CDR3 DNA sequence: TGTGCCAGCAGCAACGCCGGGACAGGGCTTTACGAGCAGTACTTC.

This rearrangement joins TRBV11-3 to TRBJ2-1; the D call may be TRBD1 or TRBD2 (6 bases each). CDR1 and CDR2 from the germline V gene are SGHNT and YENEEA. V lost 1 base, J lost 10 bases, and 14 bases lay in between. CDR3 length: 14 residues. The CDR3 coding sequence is TGTGCCAGCAGCTTAGCCGGGGGCGCTGAGGAGCAGTTCTTC. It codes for CASSLAGGAEEQFF.

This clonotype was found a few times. The CDR3 nucleotides are TGTGCCAGCAGCCTTTCCACCTCAACTGGAAACACCATATATTTT. The encoded protein is CASSLSTSTGNTIYF. The V gene is TRBV3-1, the J gene TRBJ1-3; D is undetermined. CDR1 is LGHDT, CDR2 YNNKEL, per germline (reference sequence). The V end was cut by 4 bases, the J end by 2 bases, with 12 bases between. CDR3 length: 15 residues.

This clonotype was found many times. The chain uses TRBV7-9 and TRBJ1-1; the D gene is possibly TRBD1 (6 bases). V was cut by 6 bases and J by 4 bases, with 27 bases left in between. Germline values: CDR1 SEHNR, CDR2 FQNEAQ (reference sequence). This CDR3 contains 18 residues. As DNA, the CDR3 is TGTGCCAGCAGGAGGGCCGTAGGTAGCAGGGGAAGAAGCACTGAAGCTTTCTTT. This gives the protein CASRRAVGSRGRSTEAFF. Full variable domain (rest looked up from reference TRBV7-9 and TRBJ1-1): DTGVSQNPRHKITKRGQNVTFRCDPISEHNRLYWYRQTLGQGPEFLTYFQNEAQLEKSRLLSDRFSAERPKGSFSTLEIQRTEQGDSAMYLCASRRAVGSRGRSTEAFFGQGTRLTVV.

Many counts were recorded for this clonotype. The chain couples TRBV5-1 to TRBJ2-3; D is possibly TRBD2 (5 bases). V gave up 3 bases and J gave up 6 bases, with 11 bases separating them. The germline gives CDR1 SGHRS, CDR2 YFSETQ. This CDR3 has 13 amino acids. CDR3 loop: CASSWGASDTQYF. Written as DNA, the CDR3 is TGCGCCAGCAGCTGGGGAGCGTCGGATACGCAGTATTTT.

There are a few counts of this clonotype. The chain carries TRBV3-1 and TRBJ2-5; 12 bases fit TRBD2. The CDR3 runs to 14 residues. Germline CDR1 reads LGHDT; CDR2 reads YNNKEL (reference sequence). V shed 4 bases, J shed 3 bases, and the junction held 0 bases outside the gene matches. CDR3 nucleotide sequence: TGTGCCAGCAGCCGGACTAGCGGGGAAGAGACCCAGTACTTC. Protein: CASSRTSGEETQYF.

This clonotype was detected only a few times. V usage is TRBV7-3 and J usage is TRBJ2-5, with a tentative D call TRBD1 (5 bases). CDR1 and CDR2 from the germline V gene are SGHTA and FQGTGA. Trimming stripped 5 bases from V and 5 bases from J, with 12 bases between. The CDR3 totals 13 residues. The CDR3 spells CASSIGHQETQYF. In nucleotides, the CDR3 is TGTGCCAGCAGCATAGGACATCAGGAGACCCAGTACTTC. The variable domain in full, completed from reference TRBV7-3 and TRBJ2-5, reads GAGVSQTPSNKVTEKGKYVELRCDPISGHTALYWYRQSLGQGPEFLIYFQGTGAADDSGLPNDRFFAVRPEGSVSTLKIQRTERGDSAVYLCASSIGHQETQYFGPGTRLLVL.

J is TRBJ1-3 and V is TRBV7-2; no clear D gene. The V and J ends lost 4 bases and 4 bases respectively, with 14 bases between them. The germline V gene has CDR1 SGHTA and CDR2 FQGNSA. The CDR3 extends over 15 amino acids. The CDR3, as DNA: TGTGCCAGCAGCTCCGGGTCCTCCTTGGGAAACACCATATATTTT. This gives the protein CASSSGSSLGNTIYF.

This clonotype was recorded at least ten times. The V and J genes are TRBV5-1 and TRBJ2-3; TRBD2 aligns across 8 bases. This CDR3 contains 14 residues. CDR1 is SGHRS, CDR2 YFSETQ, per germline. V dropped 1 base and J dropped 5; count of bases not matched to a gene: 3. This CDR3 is CASSLRGGVDTQYF. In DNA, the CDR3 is TGCGCCAGCAGCTTGCGGGGGGGAGTAGATACGCAGTATTTT.

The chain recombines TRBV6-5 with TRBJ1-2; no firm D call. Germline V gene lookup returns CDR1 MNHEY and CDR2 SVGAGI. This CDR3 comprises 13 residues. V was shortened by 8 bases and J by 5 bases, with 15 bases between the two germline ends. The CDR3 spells CASSRVAGYGYTF. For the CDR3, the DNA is TGTGCCAGCTCCCGGGTGGCCGGGTATGGCTACACCTTC.

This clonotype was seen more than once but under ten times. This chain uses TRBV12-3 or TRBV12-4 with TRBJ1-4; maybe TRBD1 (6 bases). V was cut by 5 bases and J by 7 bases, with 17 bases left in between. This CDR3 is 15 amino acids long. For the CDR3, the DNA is TGTGCCAGCAGTCCCGCGGGGGGCCATGGTGAAAAACTGTTTTTT. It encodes CASSPAGGHGEKLFF.

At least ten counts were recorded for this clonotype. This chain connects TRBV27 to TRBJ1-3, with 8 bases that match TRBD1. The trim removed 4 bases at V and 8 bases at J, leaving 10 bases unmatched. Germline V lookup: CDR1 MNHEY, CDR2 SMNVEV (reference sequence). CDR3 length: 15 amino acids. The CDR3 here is CASSSTPTGEDTIYF. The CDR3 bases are TGTGCCAGCAGTTCCACACCGACAGGGGAGGACACCATATATTTT.

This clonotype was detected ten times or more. CDR3 loop: CASSLEGQKYEQYF. The DNA for the CDR3 is TGTGCCAGCAGCTTGGAGGGGCAGAAGTACGAGCAGTACTTC. The chain uses TRBV5-5 and TRBJ2-7; possible D gene TRBD1, 5 bases. Germline V gene data show CDR1 as SGHKS and CDR2 as YYEKEE (reference sequence). This CDR3 region has 14 residues. V was shortened by 0 bases and J by 4 bases, with 11 bases between the two germline ends. The full variable domain, rest sourced from reference TRBV5-5 and TRBJ2-7, is DAGVTQSPTHLIKTRGQQVTLRCSPISGHKSVSWYQQVLGQGPQFIFQYYEKEERGRGNFPDRFSARQFPNYSSELNVNALLLGDSALYLCASSLEGQKYEQYFGPGTRLTVT.

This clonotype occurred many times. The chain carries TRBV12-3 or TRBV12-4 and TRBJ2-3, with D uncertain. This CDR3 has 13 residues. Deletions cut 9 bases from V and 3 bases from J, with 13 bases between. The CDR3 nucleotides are TGTGCCAGTGCTGGGGTGACAACAGATACGCAGTATTTT. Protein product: CASAGVTTDTQYF.

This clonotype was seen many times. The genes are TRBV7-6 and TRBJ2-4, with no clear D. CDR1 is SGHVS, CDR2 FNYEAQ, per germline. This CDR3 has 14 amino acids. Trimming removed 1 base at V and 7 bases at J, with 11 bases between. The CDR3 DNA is TGTGCCAGCAGCTTAGTTATTAACGCCAACATTCAGTACTTC. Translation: CASSLVINANIQYF. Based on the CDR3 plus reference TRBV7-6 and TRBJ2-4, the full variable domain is GAGVSQSPRYKVTKRGQDVALRCDPISGHVSLYWYRQALGQGPEFLTYFNYEAQQDKSGLPNDRFSAERPEGSISTLTIQRTEQRDSAMYRCASSLVINANIQYFGAGTRLSVL.